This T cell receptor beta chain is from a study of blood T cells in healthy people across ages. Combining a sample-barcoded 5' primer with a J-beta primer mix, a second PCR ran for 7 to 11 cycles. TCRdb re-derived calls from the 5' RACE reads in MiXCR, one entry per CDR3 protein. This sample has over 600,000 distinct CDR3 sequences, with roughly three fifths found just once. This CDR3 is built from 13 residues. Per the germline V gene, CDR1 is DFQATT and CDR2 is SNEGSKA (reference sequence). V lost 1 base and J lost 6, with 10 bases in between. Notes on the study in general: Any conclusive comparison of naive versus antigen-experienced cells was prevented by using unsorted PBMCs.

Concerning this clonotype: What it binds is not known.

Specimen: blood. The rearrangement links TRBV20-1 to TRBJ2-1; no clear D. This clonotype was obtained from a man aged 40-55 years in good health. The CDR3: CSARAPSLNEQFF. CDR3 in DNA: TGCAGTGCTAGAGCCCCTAGTCTCAATGAGCAGTTCTTC.